The 5 T cell receptor beta chains listed next were all sequenced from one sample in a study of blood T cell repertoires in COVID-19. The method was immunoSEQ multiplex PCR; TCRdb's version includes in-frame clones alone and lacks a portion of them. This sample yields some 150,000 clones, of which more than 75% are seen a single time; less than 2.5% belongs to the top ten. The sequencing input was peripheral blood. These receptors were collected from a man aged 50-60 years with active COVID-19.

This chain links TRBV19 with TRBJ1-6; D gene uncertain. Germline lookup yields CDR1 LNHDA and CDR2 SQIVND (reference sequence). Between the trimmed V and J ends, which lost 4 bases and 3 bases, there was a span of 13 bases. This CDR3 comprises 16 residues. CDR3 nucleotide sequence: TGTGCCAGTAGTACCCAACGAGGAATCTATAATTCACCCCTCCACTTT. Its translation is CASSTQRGIYNSPLHF.

V is TRBV15 and J is TRBJ1-4, with D unclear. CDR1 and CDR2 from the germline V gene are LNHNV and YYDKDF (reference sequence). V was trimmed by 1 base and J by 10 bases, leaving 7 bases between them. CDR3 length: 12 residues. This chain's CDR3 is CATSRAERKLFF. The CDR3 DNA reads as TGTGCCACCAGCAGAGCAGAGCGAAAACTGTTTTTT.

V usage is TRBV29-1 and J usage is TRBJ1-1, with D tentatively TRBD1 (6 bases). The V and J ends lost 7 bases and 1 base respectively, with 13 bases between them. The V gene's germline CDR1 is SQVTM and CDR2 ANQGSEA. The CDR3 consists of 13 residues. This CDR3 reads CSGVGAGNTEAFF. CDR3 sequence (DNA): TGCAGCGGGGTGGGGGCAGGGAACACTGAAGCTTTCTTT.

In its sample, this clone was seen a few times. The chain joins TRBV2 to TRBJ1-6; the match to TRBD1 covers 7 bases. The CDR3 sequence is 15 residues long. From germline, CDR1 is SNHLY and CDR2 FYNNEI. Trimming at V came to 6 bases and at J to 0 bases, leaving 2 bases not matched to a gene. Here the CDR3 reads CASRGQSSYNSPLHF. The CDR3 coding sequence is TGTGCCAGCAGGGGACAGAGCTCCTATAATTCACCCCTCCACTTT.

The rearrangement joins TRBV12-3 or TRBV12-4 to TRBJ1-6, with D tentatively TRBD1 (6 bases). The CDR3 loop spans 13 amino acids. V lost 6 bases and J lost 7, with 10 bases in between. The CDR3 loop reads CASRTTGNSPLHF. Here the CDR3 DNA reads TGTGCCAGCAGGACTACAGGGAATTCACCCCTCCACTTT.